These T cell receptor beta chains were read from a single sample in a study of CD8 T cells in Susac syndrome. A single record per CDR3 protein comes from TCRdb applying MiXCR to the immunoSEQ multiplex PCR reads. The table has over 150,000 distinct CDR3 sequences, over 90% seen once. Sequenced sample: CD4+ T cells from PBMCs. These receptors were obtained from a human donor with Susac syndrome. The CDR3 runs from the conserved cysteine through the conserved F or W. Each record gives: J gene, clone size, V gene, D gene, CDR3 DNA, CDR3 protein. The D gene is left open where the match is weak. Clone size is given for some rows only: seen once, a few or many times, or a class if the clone is expanded.

J gene: TRBJ1-2
clone size: .
V gene: TRBV28
D gene: .
CDR3 DNA: TGTGCCAGCAGCCGTCTGGGAGGGCCATACTATGGCTACACCTTC
CDR3 protein: CASSRLGGPYYGYTF

J gene: TRBJ1-6
clone size: .
V gene: TRBV30
D gene: .
CDR3 DNA: TGTGCCTGGAGCGGGCCCGGGGCCTATAATTCACCCCTCCACTTT
CDR3 protein: CAWSGPGAYNSPLHF

J gene: TRBJ2-7
clone size: .
V gene: TRBV28
D gene: .
CDR3 DNA: TGTGCCAGCAGTTTAGCCACCTACGAGCAGTACTTC
CDR3 protein: CASSLATYEQYF

J gene: TRBJ2-7
clone size: .
V gene: TRBV20-1
D gene: TRBD1
CDR3 DNA: TGCAGTGCTAGCCAAGGGACAGGGAGCGACGAGCAGTACTTC
CDR3 protein: CSASQGTGSDEQYF

J gene: TRBJ2-7
clone size: few
V gene: TRBV29-1
D gene: TRBD1
CDR3 DNA: TGCAGCGTTGAAGTGTATACAGGGGGCCTCAACGAGCAGTACTTC
CDR3 protein: CSVEVYTGGLNEQYF

J gene: TRBJ1-1
clone size: .
V gene: TRBV5-1
D gene: .
CDR3 DNA: TGCGCCAGCAGCCGGGGTGGGGGCGGCACTGAAGCTTTCTTT
CDR3 protein: CASSRGGGGTEAFF

J gene: TRBJ2-5
clone size: .
V gene: TRBV28
D gene: TRBD2
CDR3 DNA: TGTGCCAGCAGTCGGTGGCGGGGGACCCAAGAGACCCAGTACTTC
CDR3 protein: CASSRWRGTQETQYF

J gene: TRBJ2-7
clone size: few
V gene: TRBV2
D gene: .
CDR3 DNA: TGTGCCAGCAGTGGCCAGGGGGGCTACGAGCAGTACTTC
CDR3 protein: CASSGQGGYEQYF

J gene: TRBJ2-2
clone size: .
V gene: TRBV7-6
D gene: .
CDR3 DNA: TGTGCCAGCAGCTTAGGGACAGCTGCCTCGAACACCGGGGAGCTGTTTTTT
CDR3 protein: CASSLGTAASNTGELFF

J gene: TRBJ2-2
clone size: .
V gene: TRBV9
D gene: .
CDR3 DNA: TGTGCCAGCCATGGGGGGACCCTCCTCACCGGGGAGCTGTTTTTT
CDR3 protein: CASHGGTLLTGELFF

J gene: TRBJ2-1
clone size: .
V gene: TRBV7-2
D gene: TRBD2
CDR3 DNA: TGTGCCAGCAGCTTAGTAATAGCGGGAAATGAGCAGTTCTTC
CDR3 protein: CASSLVIAGNEQFF

J gene: TRBJ1-2
clone size: .
V gene: TRBV7-2
D gene: .
CDR3 DNA: TGTGCCAGCAGCGACTACAGGGAAGGAGGCTACACCTTC
CDR3 protein: CASSDYREGGYTF

J gene: TRBJ2-2
clone size: .
V gene: TRBV3-1
D gene: .
CDR3 DNA: TGTGCCAGCAGCCAAGGGGCAGGGTCGAACACCGGGGAGCTGTTTTTT
CDR3 protein: CASSQGAGSNTGELFF

J gene: TRBJ1-2
clone size: .
V gene: TRBV2
D gene: .
CDR3 DNA: TGTGCCAGCATCCGAGCCAAGTCCGAAGGTAGAGGCTACACCTTC
CDR3 protein: CASIRAKSEGRGYTF

J gene: TRBJ2-7
clone size: once
V gene: TRBV7-9
D gene: .
CDR3 DNA: TGTGCCAGCAGCTTAGGAGGAGGGACTTTACATTACTACGAGCAGTACTTC
CDR3 protein: CASSLGGGTLHYYEQYF

J gene: TRBJ2-1
clone size: .
V gene: TRBV12-3/TRBV12-4
D gene: .
CDR3 DNA: TGTGCCAGCAACCAAATAGAATTCGGCAATGAGCAGTTCTTC
CDR3 protein: CASNQIEFGNEQFF

J gene: TRBJ1-3
clone size: .
V gene: TRBV11-1
D gene: .
CDR3 DNA: TGTGCCAGCAGCAGGGCTCCAGACTCTGGAAACACCATATATTTT
CDR3 protein: CASSRAPDSGNTIYF

J gene: TRBJ2-3
clone size: .
V gene: TRBV18
D gene: .
CDR3 DNA: TGTGCCAGCTCACCTGATACGACGGCAGATACGCAGTATTTT
CDR3 protein: CASSPDTTADTQYF

J gene: TRBJ1-4
clone size: .
V gene: TRBV6-6
D gene: TRBD1
CDR3 DNA: TGTGCCAGCAAACCCCGGGACAGTAGCGAAAAACTGTTTTTT
CDR3 protein: CASKPRDSSEKLFF

J gene: TRBJ2-1
clone size: .
V gene: TRBV4-2
D gene: .
CDR3 DNA: TGTGCCAGCAGTAATCCGGGACCCAATGTGTTCAATGAGCAGCTCTTC
CDR3 protein: CASSNPGPNVFNEQLF

J gene: TRBJ2-1
clone size: once
V gene: TRBV7-8
D gene: TRBD1
CDR3 DNA: TGTGCCAGCAGCGCTGGACAGGGAGGAAGCAATGAGCAGTTCTTC
CDR3 protein: CASSAGQGGSNEQFF

J gene: TRBJ1-2
clone size: .
V gene: TRBV9
D gene: .
CDR3 DNA: TGTGCCAGCAGCGTAGCTTCAGGGAACTATGGCTACACCTTC
CDR3 protein: CASSVASGNYGYTF

J gene: TRBJ2-1
clone size: .
V gene: TRBV7-2
D gene: .
CDR3 DNA: TGTGCCAGCAGCTTAGAAGCGAGCTCCTACAATGAGCAGTTCTTC
CDR3 protein: CASSLEASSYNEQFF

J gene: TRBJ1-2
clone size: .
V gene: TRBV20-1
D gene: .
CDR3 DNA: TGCAGTGCCATCCCCTGGGACTATGGCTACACCTTC
CDR3 protein: CSAIPWDYGYTF

J gene: TRBJ2-5
clone size: .
V gene: TRBV7-2
D gene: .
CDR3 DNA: TGTGCCAGCAGCACTCTAGCGCAAGAGACCCAGTACTTC
CDR3 protein: CASSTLAQETQYF

J gene: TRBJ1-5
clone size: .
V gene: TRBV19
D gene: .
CDR3 DNA: TGTGCCAGTAGCCTGACGGAGTCCGCGGGGCCCCAGCATTTT
CDR3 protein: CASSLTESAGPQHF

J gene: TRBJ1-1
clone size: .
V gene: TRBV18
D gene: .
CDR3 DNA: TGTGCCAGCTCACCAAACAGGATGCCTAACACTGAAGCTTTCTTT
CDR3 protein: CASSPNRMPNTEAFF

J gene: TRBJ2-1
clone size: .
V gene: TRBV29-1
D gene: TRBD1
CDR3 DNA: TGCAGCGCGACGATGACAGGGGGCAGGAAAAATGAGCAGTTCTTC
CDR3 protein: CSATMTGGRKNEQFF

J gene: TRBJ1-2
clone size: .
V gene: TRBV7-9
D gene: TRBD1
CDR3 DNA: TGTGCCAGCAGTCACCGGGACAGGACCTATGGCTACACCTTC
CDR3 protein: CASSHRDRTYGYTF

J gene: TRBJ2-7
clone size: .
V gene: TRBV20-1
D gene: .
CDR3 DNA: TGCAGTGCTAGTAAGGATCCCTACGAGCAGTACTTC
CDR3 protein: CSASKDPYEQYF

J gene: TRBJ1-2
clone size: .
V gene: TRBV9
D gene: .
CDR3 DNA: TGTGCCAGCAGCGTCGCGGAGGGGCTGGGTTACACCTTC
CDR3 protein: CASSVAEGLGYTF

J gene: TRBJ2-7
clone size: few
V gene: TRBV7-2
D gene: .
CDR3 DNA: TGTGCCAGCAGCTTAGGTCGCGGCTCCTACGAGCAGTACTTC
CDR3 protein: CASSLGRGSYEQYF

J gene: TRBJ2-7
clone size: .
V gene: TRBV7-9
D gene: .
CDR3 DNA: TGTGCCAGCAGCTTAAAGGACGGCTACGAGCAGTACTTC
CDR3 protein: CASSLKDGYEQYF

J gene: TRBJ2-2
clone size: .
V gene: TRBV12-3/TRBV12-4
D gene: .
CDR3 DNA: TGTGCCAGCACATTTAGCGGCCCGCCCGGGGAGCTGTTTTTT
CDR3 protein: CASTFSGPPGELFF

J gene: TRBJ2-7
clone size: .
V gene: TRBV20-1
D gene: .
CDR3 DNA: TGCAGTGCTAGCGGGACGGTAAGCTCCTACGAGCAGTACTTC
CDR3 protein: CSASGTVSSYEQYF

J gene: TRBJ1-1
clone size: .
V gene: TRBV7-2
D gene: .
CDR3 DNA: TGTGCCAGCAGCTTAGGGGGTTCAGTCACTGAAGCTTTCTTT
CDR3 protein: CASSLGGSVTEAFF

J gene: TRBJ2-5
clone size: .
V gene: TRBV7-9
D gene: TRBD2
CDR3 DNA: TGTGCCAGCAGCCCGCTTCGAGCGGGGGAAGAGACCCAGTACTTC
CDR3 protein: CASSPLRAGEETQYF

J gene: TRBJ2-1
clone size: .
V gene: TRBV29-1
D gene: .
CDR3 DNA: TGCAGCGTTGAAGATCCGGGGGGCGTTGATCCGGACAATGAGCAGTTCTTC
CDR3 protein: CSVEDPGGVDPDNEQFF

J gene: TRBJ2-5
clone size: few
V gene: TRBV4-2
D gene: .
CDR3 DNA: TGTGCCAGCAGCCAAGTCCGGGGGCACGGAGAGACCCAGTACTTC
CDR3 protein: CASSQVRGHGETQYF

J gene: TRBJ2-7
clone size: .
V gene: TRBV10-3
D gene: .
CDR3 DNA: TGTGCCATCAGAGAGACTCGGGGGCCCTCCTACGAGCAGTACTTC
CDR3 protein: CAIRETRGPSYEQYF

J gene: TRBJ2-1
clone size: once
V gene: TRBV9
D gene: .
CDR3 DNA: TGTGCCAGCAGCGTACTAGGGGATGGCTCCTACAATGAGCAGTTCTTC
CDR3 protein: CASSVLGDGSYNEQFF

J gene: TRBJ2-5
clone size: .
V gene: TRBV27
D gene: .
CDR3 DNA: TGTGCCAGCAGTTTATTGGGGGGCGCGAGGGAGACCCAGTACTTC
CDR3 protein: CASSLLGGARETQYF

J gene: TRBJ1-5
clone size: .
V gene: TRBV7-8
D gene: .
CDR3 DNA: TGTGCCAGCAGCCCAGGCAGCATGGGCAATCAGCCCCAGCATTTT
CDR3 protein: CASSPGSMGNQPQHF

J gene: TRBJ2-2
clone size: once
V gene: TRBV5-1
D gene: .
CDR3 DNA: TGCGCCAGCAGCTTGATGGGGGAGCTGTTTTTT
CDR3 protein: CASSLMGELFF

J gene: TRBJ2-3
clone size: .
V gene: TRBV12-3/TRBV12-4
D gene: .
CDR3 DNA: TGTGCCAGCAGTCAATCGACGTGGACAGATACGCAGTATTTT
CDR3 protein: CASSQSTWTDTQYF

J gene: TRBJ2-2
clone size: once
V gene: TRBV24-1
D gene: .
CDR3 DNA: TGTGCCACCAGTGACCCCGTTGGCTCGGGGACCGGGGAGCTGTTTTTT
CDR3 protein: CATSDPVGSGTGELFF

J gene: TRBJ1-1
clone size: once
V gene: TRBV21-1
D gene: .
CDR3 DNA: TGTGCCAGCAGCCACCGTTCGACAGAAAACACTGAAGCTTTCTTT
CDR3 protein: CASSHRSTENTEAFF

J gene: TRBJ1-1
clone size: .
V gene: TRBV7-9
D gene: .
CDR3 DNA: TGTGCCAGCAGCTTAGGACAGTACGCTCTGAACACTGAAGCTTTCTTT
CDR3 protein: CASSLGQYALNTEAFF

J gene: TRBJ2-1
clone size: .
V gene: TRBV28
D gene: .
CDR3 DNA: TGTGCCAGCAGTTTAGTTGAACGGTCCTACAATGAGCAGTTCTTC
CDR3 protein: CASSLVERSYNEQFF

J gene: TRBJ2-1
clone size: .
V gene: TRBV30
D gene: .
CDR3 DNA: TGTGCCTGGAGACATAGGGGCTCCTACAATGAGCAGTTCTTC
CDR3 protein: CAWRHRGSYNEQFF

J gene: TRBJ2-7
clone size: .
V gene: TRBV12-3/TRBV12-4
D gene: .
CDR3 DNA: TGTGCCAGCAGTTTAGCTTCGACCGTTACCTACGAGCAGTACTTC
CDR3 protein: CASSLASTVTYEQYF

J gene: TRBJ2-1
clone size: .
V gene: TRBV20-1
D gene: .
CDR3 DNA: TGCAGTTCCGGGGGCGGAATATACAATGAGCAGTTCTTC
CDR3 protein: CSSGGGIYNEQFF

J gene: TRBJ1-2
clone size: .
V gene: TRBV6-5
D gene: .
CDR3 DNA: TGTGCCAGCAGCAACCCAGGTCGAGACTATGGCTACACCTTC
CDR3 protein: CASSNPGRDYGYTF

J gene: TRBJ2-1
clone size: .
V gene: TRBV20-1
D gene: TRBD2
CDR3 DNA: TGCAGTGCCGAAAAAGGAGCGGGGGACAATGAGCAGTTCTTC
CDR3 protein: CSAEKGAGDNEQFF

J gene: TRBJ2-1
clone size: .
V gene: TRBV29-1
D gene: .
CDR3 DNA: TGCAGCGGAGGTCGAGGGGGGGCCGATGAGCAGTTCTTC
CDR3 protein: CSGGRGGADEQFF